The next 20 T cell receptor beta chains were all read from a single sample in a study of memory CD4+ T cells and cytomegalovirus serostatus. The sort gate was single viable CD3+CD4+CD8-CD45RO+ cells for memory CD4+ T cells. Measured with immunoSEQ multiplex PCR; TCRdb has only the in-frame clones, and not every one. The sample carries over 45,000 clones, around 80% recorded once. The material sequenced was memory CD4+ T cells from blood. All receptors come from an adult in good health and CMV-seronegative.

The DNA of the CDR3 is TGTGCCTGGAGTGTCGGTCAGGGAGGCGAGCAGTACTTC. It is translated as CAWSVGQGGEQYF. The rearrangement joins TRBV30 to TRBJ2-7, with a tentative D call TRBD2 (6 bases). Deletions cut 0 bases from V and 6 bases from J, with 12 bases between. This CDR3 has 13 amino acids. Germline loops: CDR1 GTSNPN, CDR2 SVGIG (reference sequence).

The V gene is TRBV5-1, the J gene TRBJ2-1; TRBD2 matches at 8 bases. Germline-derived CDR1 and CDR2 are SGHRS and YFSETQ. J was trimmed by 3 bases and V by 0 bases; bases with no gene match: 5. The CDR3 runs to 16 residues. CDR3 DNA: TGCGCCAGCAGCTTGGCGAGCGGGGGTCTCTACAATGAGCAGTTCTTC. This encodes CASSLASGGLYNEQFF.

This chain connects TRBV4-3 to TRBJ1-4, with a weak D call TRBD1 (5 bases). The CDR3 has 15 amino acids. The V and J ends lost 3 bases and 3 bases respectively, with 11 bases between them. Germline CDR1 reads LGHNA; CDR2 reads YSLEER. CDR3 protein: CASSHSGSANEKLFF. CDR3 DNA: TGCGCCAGCAGCCATTCAGGGTCGGCTAATGAAAAACTGTTTTTT.

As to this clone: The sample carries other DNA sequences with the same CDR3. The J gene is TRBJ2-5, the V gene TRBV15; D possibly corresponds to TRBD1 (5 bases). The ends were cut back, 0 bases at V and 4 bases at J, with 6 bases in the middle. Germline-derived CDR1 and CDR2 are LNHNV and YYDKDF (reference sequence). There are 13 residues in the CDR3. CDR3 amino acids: CATSRDRGETQYF. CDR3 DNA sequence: TGTGCCACCAGCAGAGATAGGGGAGAGACCCAGTACTTC. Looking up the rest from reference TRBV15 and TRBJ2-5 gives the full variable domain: DAMVIQNPRYQVTQFGKPVTLSCSQTLNHNVMYWYQQKSSQAPKLLFHYYDKDFNNEADTPDNFQSRRPNTSFCFLDIRSPGLGDTAMYLCATSRDRGETQYFGPGTRLLVL.

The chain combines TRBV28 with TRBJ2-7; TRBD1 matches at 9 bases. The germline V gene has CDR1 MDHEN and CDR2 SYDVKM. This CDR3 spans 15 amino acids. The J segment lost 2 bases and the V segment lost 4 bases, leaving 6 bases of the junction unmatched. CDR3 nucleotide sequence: TGTGCCAGCAGTTCCTCCGGGACAGGGACCTACGAGCAGTACTTC. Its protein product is CASSSSGTGTYEQYF. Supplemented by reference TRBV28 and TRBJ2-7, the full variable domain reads DVKVTQSSRYLVKRTGEKVFLECVQDMDHENMFWYRQDPGLGLRLIYFSYDVKMKEKGDIPEGYSVSREKKERFSLILESASTNQTSMYLCASSSSGTGTYEQYFGPGTRLTVT.

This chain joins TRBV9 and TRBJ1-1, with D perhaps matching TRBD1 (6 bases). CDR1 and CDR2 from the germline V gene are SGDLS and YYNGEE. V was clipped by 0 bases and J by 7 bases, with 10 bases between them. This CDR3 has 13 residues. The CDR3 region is CASSVDRADEAFF. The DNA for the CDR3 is TGTGCCAGCAGCGTAGACAGGGCTGATGAAGCTTTCTTT.

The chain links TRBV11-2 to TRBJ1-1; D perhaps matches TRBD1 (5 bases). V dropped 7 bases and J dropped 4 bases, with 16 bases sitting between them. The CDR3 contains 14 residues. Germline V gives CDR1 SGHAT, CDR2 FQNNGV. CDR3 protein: CASTAQWRGTEAFF. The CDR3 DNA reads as TGTGCCAGCACCGCCCAGTGGAGGGGCACTGAAGCTTTCTTT.

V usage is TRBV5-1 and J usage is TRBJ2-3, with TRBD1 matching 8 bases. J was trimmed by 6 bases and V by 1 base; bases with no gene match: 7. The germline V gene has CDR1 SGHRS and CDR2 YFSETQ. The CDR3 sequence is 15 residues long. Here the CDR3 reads CASSLPGGHTDTQYF. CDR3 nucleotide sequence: TGCGCCAGCAGCTTGCCAGGGGGCCACACGGATACGCAGTATTTT. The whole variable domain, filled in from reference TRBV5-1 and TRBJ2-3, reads KAGVTQTPRYLIKTRGQQVTLSCSPISGHRSVSWYQQTPGQGLQFLFEYFSETQRNKGNFPGRFSGRQFSNSRSEMNVSTLELGDSALYLCASSLPGGHTDTQYFGPGTRLTVL.

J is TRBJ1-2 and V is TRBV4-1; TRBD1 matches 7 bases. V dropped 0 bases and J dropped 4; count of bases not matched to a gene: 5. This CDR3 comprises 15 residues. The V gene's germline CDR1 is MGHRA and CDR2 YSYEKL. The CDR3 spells CASSQEEGAGYGYTF. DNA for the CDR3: TGCGCCAGCAGCCAAGAGGAGGGGGCCGGCTATGGCTACACCTTC.

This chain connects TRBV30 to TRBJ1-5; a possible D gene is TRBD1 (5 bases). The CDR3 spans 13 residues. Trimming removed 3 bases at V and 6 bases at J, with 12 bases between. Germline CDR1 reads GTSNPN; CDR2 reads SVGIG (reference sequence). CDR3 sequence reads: CAWSPQGGQPQHF. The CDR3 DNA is TGTGCCTGGAGCCCTCAGGGAGGTCAGCCCCAGCATTTT.

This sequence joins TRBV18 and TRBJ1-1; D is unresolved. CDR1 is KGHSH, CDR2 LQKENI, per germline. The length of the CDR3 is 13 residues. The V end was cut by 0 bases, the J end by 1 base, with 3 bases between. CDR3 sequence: CASSPPRNTEAFF. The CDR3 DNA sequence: TGTGCCAGCTCACCACCAAGGAACACTGAAGCTTTCTTT.

The chain's CDR3 is CASSPDRNQPQHF. CDR3 sequence (DNA): TGTGCCAGTAGTCCGGACAGAAATCAGCCCCAGCATTTT. This rearrangement joins TRBV19 to TRBJ1-5, with a possible D match to TRBD1 (6 bases). The CDR3 contains 13 residues. CDR1 is LNHDA, CDR2 SQIVND, per germline (reference sequence). The V end was cut by 5 bases, the J end by 4 bases, with 9 bases between.

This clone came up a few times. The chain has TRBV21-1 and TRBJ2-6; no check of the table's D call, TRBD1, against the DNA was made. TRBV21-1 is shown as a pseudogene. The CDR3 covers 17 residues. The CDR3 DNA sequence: TGTGCCAGCAGCACCCGGGACAGGGGGCCCGGGGCCAACGTCCTGACTTTC. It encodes CASSTRDRGPGANVLTF.

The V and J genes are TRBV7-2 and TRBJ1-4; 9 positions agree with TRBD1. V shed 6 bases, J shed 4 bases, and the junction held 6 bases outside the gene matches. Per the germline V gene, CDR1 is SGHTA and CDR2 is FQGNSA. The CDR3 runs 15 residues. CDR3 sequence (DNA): TGTGCCAGCAGTCCTACAGGGGGCCTTAATGAAAAACTGTTTTTT. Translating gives CASSPTGGLNEKLFF.

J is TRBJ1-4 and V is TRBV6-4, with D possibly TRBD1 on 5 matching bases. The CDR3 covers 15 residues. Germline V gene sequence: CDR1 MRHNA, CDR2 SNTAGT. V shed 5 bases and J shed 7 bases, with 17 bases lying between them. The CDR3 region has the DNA TGTGCCAGCAGTCGGCAGGGCGGAGGGTCTGAAAAACTGTTTTTT. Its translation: CASSRQGGGSEKLFF.

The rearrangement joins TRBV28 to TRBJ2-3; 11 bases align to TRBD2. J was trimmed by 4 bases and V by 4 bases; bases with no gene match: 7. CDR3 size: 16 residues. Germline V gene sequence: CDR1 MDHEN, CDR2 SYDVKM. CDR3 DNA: TGTGCCAGCAGTTCCCGGACTAGCGGGCTACCAGATACGCAGTATTTT. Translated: CASSSRTSGLPDTQYF.

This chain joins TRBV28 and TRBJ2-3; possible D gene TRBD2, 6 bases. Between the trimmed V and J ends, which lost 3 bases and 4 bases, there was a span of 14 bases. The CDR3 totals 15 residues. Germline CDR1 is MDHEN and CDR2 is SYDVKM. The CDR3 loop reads CASSFTGLRADTQYF. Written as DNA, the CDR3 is TGTGCCAGCAGTTTTACAGGACTACGAGCAGATACGCAGTATTTT.

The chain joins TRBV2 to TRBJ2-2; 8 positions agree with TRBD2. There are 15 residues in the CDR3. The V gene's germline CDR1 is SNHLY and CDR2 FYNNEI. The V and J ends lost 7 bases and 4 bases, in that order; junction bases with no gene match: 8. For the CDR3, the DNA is TGTGCCAGCACCGGGGGGGGCGCCAGCACCGGGGAGCTGTTTTTT. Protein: CASTGGGASTGELFF.

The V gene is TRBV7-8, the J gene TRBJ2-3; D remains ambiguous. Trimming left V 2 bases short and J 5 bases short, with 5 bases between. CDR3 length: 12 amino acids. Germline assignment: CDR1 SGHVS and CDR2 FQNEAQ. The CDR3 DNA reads TGTGCCAGCAGCTTAACCGGAGATACGCAGTATTTT. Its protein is CASSLTGDTQYF.

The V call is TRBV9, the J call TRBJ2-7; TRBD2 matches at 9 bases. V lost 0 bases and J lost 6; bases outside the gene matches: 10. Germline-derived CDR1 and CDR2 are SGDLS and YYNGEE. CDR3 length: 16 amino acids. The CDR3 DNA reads TGTGCCAGCAGCGTAGAGGCTAGCGGGGTTTCCGGCGAGCAGTACTTC. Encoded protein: CASSVEASGVSGEQYF.